The subject of this entry is one T cell receptor (beta chain). Method: immunoSEQ multiplex PCR; TCRdb's copy keeps in-frame clones and lacks some. The sample includes about 73,000 clones, about 90% of them seen just once. CDR1 and CDR2 from the germline V gene are SGHDN and FVKESK. This CDR3 region has 20 residues. V dropped 0 bases and J dropped 1 base, with 22 bases sitting between them. The data originate from a study of OX40 agonist ivuxolimab in advanced cancers. Whole-study context: Patients received ivuxolimab, an intravenous treatment, every 2 weeks at 0.01 to 10 mg/kg.

The chain has TRBV14 and TRBJ1-5; D gene unclear. The sequencing used CD4+ or CD8+ T cells sorted from blood, collected in a trial of the OX40 agonist ivuxolimab. This receptor was identified in an adult with an advanced solid tumor such as melanoma, head and neck, liver or kidney cancer. DNA of the CDR3: TGTGCCAGCAGCCAAGATATCGAAATCGCTGGGTTCACGAGCAATCAGCCCCAGCATTTT. Its translation is CASSQDIEIAGFTSNQPQHF. Variable domain in full (rest from reference TRBV14 and TRBJ1-5): EAGVTQFPSHSVIEKGQTVTLRCDPISGHDNLYWYRRVMGKEIKFLLHFVKESKQDESGMPNNRFLAERTGGTYSTLKVQPAELEDSGVYFCASSQDIEIAGFTSNQPQHFGDGTRLSIL.